This record concerns one T cell receptor (beta chain) sequence. This clonotype is categorized as medium-sized (0.01 to 0.1%). It has no known antigen specificity. Nothing much larger sits one base from this clone, and base qualities are not available. The entry originates in a study of regulatory T cells after allogeneic stem cell transplantation (dated by TCRdb to 2016 to 2019). About the investigation overall: Each patient's group depended on whether acute graft-versus-host disease developed within 100 days after stem cell transplantation. Conventional CD4+ T cells defined as CD4+CD25+/-CD127+ were also sorted and TCR-sequenced for comparison in the study. CD4+CD25+CD127- regulatory T cells were obtained from patient PBMCs by means of fluorescence-activated cell sorting. Between patients who did and did not develop acute graft-versus-host disease, the study compared the regulatory T-cell TCR repertoire following allogeneic stem cell transplantation.

Per the publication, the time point label means: 30 days after allogeneic hematopoietic stem cell transplantation. At 30 days after allogeneic hematopoietic stem cell transplantation, peripheral blood mononuclear cells were collected from the patients. General findings and caveats noted by the study authors: In non-GvHD patients, the top 10 regulatory T-cell clones took up a significantly larger share of the repertoire, which suggests expansion of presumably allo-specific protective clones. No regulatory T-cell clones were found to be shared by all patients, and no significant correlation was observed between sorted cell numbers and the inverse Simpson index. The regulatory T-cell TCR repertoire was less diverse and more focused in patients without graft-versus-host disease than in patients with graft-versus-host disease. The small patient sample size meant the findings required validation in a larger cohort. Diversity of the conventional CD4+ T-cell repertoire was not significantly different between patients with graft-versus-host disease and patients without graft-versus-host disease.

The reads were generated on an Illumina MiSeq. Reverse transcription of RNA was performed with the SMARTer RACE cDNA Amplification kit, after which the TCR beta CDR3 region was amplified. RNA from sorted cells was extracted with the RNeasy Mini Kit. Illumina paired-end sequencing was used to sequence the TCR beta amplicons. The study's own analysis went as follows. MiXCR, VDJtools and the tcR R package were used for TCR repertoire analysis. The inverse Simpson index served to quantify diversity, and clones were sorted into rare, small, medium or expanded bins based on their proportion of the repertoire. Using fastp at Q25 and MiXCR, TCRdb reprocessed the public reads and kept productive beta chains. When rows share a CDR3 protein, they turn into one entry using the most common DNA and genes. For this entry, the V and J calls and clone size follow TCRdb and not the study's own pipeline. Within this sample are roughly 890 distinct CDR3 sequences, with 20% to 25% of them counted one time only. Clones ranked in the top ten supply around 17% of the sample.

Sequences were derived from sorted CD4+ T cells from blood (whether regulatory or conventional is not recorded), sampled 30 days after allogeneic stem cell transplant. This sequence was found in a human patient who had an allogeneic stem cell transplant, so the T cells may come from the graft donor.

The nucleotides read TGTGCCAGTAGTACGCGATCGGGGCGGCACTACGAGCAGTACTTC. It encodes CASSTRSGRHYEQYF. This chain joins TRBV19 to TRBJ2-7, with the D segment possibly TRBD1 or TRBD2, each aligning over 5 bases. CDR1 and CDR2 were assigned from the germline V gene (reference sequence) as LNHDA and SQIVND. V drops 4 bases and J drops 3 bases, leaving 16 bases in between. Its CDR3 holds 15 amino acids, cysteine through phenylalanine. Just the 45-base CDR3 DNA is kept, in frame starting at base 1.